Following are 13 T cell receptor beta chains from one sample sequenced in a study of regulatory T cells in long-lasting Graves disease. Time point meaning: persistent/refractory GD, antithyroid drugs over 5 years with positive TRAb. PBMCs provided the RNA from which the TCR library was made. For TCR beta, libraries came from iRepertoire HTBI primers and Arm-PCR of CDR3 regions. TCRdb processed the multiplex PCR reads anew with MiXCR; each CDR3 protein has one entry. Of 650,000 to 700,000 distinct CDR3 sequences in the sample, 25% to 30% were seen once. Material: peripheral blood mononuclear cells (PBMCs), obtained when the disease was refractory, from a patient treated with antithyroid drugs. These receptors were obtained from a female donor with Graves disease.

The V call is TRBV11-2, the J call TRBJ2-7; no firm D call. The V end was cut by 1 base, the J end by 6 bases, with 7 bases between. Germline V gene lookup returns CDR1 SGHAT and CDR2 FQNNGV. CDR3 size: 12 residues. The CDR3 DNA reads as TGTGCCAGCAGCTTAGTGATCACCGAGCAGTACTTC. Amino acids: CASSLVITEQYF.

This clonotype was seen repeatedly, ten times or more. The rearrangement uses TRBV27 and TRBJ1-1, with a possible D match to TRBD1 (6 bases). The CDR3 consists of 14 residues. V was clipped by 3 bases and J by 3 bases, with 11 bases between them. Germline V gene sequence: CDR1 MNHEY, CDR2 SMNVEV (reference sequence). CDR3 in amino acids: CASSFAGGHTEAFF. CDR3 in DNA: TGTGCCAGCAGTTTTGCGGGGGGCCACACTGAAGCTTTCTTT.

This chain links TRBV12-3 or TRBV12-4 with TRBJ1-5; D remains ambiguous. This CDR3 contains 16 residues. The germline V and J ends were trimmed by 0 bases and 5 bases, with 14 bases remaining between them. The DNA for the CDR3 is TGTGCCAGCAGTTTAGCGGCCTATAGGTCGGATCAGCCCCAGCATTTT. Encoded protein: CASSLAAYRSDQPQHF.

This clonotype was counted ten times or more. The chain links TRBV12-3 or TRBV12-4 to TRBJ1-1; D ambiguous. The CDR3 sequence is 12 residues long. V lost 6 bases, J lost 6 bases, and 11 bases lay in between. CDR3 protein: CASRKNPSEAFF. The CDR3 DNA follows: TGTGCCAGCAGGAAAAACCCCTCTGAAGCTTTCTTT.

V and J are TRBV30 and TRBJ1-5; D call uncertain. The CDR3 runs to 13 residues. V dropped 2 bases and J dropped 5 bases, with 10 bases sitting between them. CDR1 and CDR2 (germline): GTSNPN, SVGIG (reference sequence). CDR3 bases: TGTGCCTGGAGTCAAGGGTTAGATCAGCCCCAGCATTTT. The encoded protein is CAWSQGLDQPQHF.

The J gene is TRBJ1-1, the V gene TRBV3-1; TRBD1 is a possible D gene (6 bases). V was pared by 1 base and J by 1 base, with 16 bases between. CDR1 and CDR2 from the germline V gene are LGHDT and YNNKEL (reference sequence). This CDR3 is built from 17 residues. The CDR3 is CASSQVIGTLRNTEAFF. Here the CDR3 DNA reads TGTGCCAGCAGCCAAGTAATAGGGACACTGCGGAACACTGAAGCTTTCTTT.

This rearrangement joins TRBV29-1 to TRBJ1-2, with a possible D match to TRBD1 (6 bases). CDR3 length equals 12 residues. The V end was cut by 3 bases, the J end by 8 bases, with 13 bases between. Looked up from germline, CDR1 is SQVTM and CDR2 is ANQGSEA. The CDR3 DNA is TGCAGCGTTGAGACAGGTGCGAGCGGCTACACCTTC. As protein: CSVETGASGYTF.

The chain employs TRBV10-3 and TRBJ2-5; the match to TRBD2 covers 8 bases. Trimming took 8 bases from V and 1 from J; bases not matched to a gene: 3. Germline-derived CDR1 and CDR2 are ENHRY and SYGVKD. This CDR3 is built from 13 residues. Written as DNA, the CDR3 is TGTGCCATCCAGCGGGAGCCCCAAGAGACCCAGTACTTC. This encodes CAIQREPQETQYF.

The gene calls are TRBV3-1 and TRBJ1-2; D is ambiguous. Germline V gene lookup returns CDR1 LGHDT and CDR2 YNNKEL (reference sequence). V was pared by 2 bases and J by 4 bases, with 5 bases between. CDR3 length: 12 residues. The CDR3 nucleotides read TGTGCCAGCAGCCAACAGGTCTATGGCTACACCTTC. This gives the protein CASSQQVYGYTF.

This clonotype was seen only a few times. The chain employs TRBV7-9 and TRBJ2-7; possible D gene TRBD2, 6 bases. The V gene lost 6 bases and the J gene lost 5 bases, with 20 bases spanning the gap. Germline lookup yields CDR1 SEHNR and CDR2 FQNEAQ (reference sequence). The CDR3 length is 15 residues. The CDR3 bases are TGTGCCAGCAGTTTACGGGGGAGGCTGTTCCACGAGCAGTACTTC. As protein: CASSLRGRLFHEQYF.

The gene calls are TRBV6-1 and TRBJ1-1; D is ambiguous. CDR1 MNHNS and CDR2 SASEGT come from the germline V gene. The ends were cut back, 4 bases at V and 3 bases at J, with 21 bases in the middle. The CDR3 sequence is 17 residues long. This CDR3 reads CASSVLSRRKLDTEAFF. The CDR3 nucleotides are TGTGCCAGCAGTGTCCTATCCCGGAGGAAACTGGACACTGAAGCTTTCTTT.

The rearrangement links TRBV15 to TRBJ1-2; D unclear. V was cut by 1 base and J by 4 bases, with 10 bases left in between. Looked up from germline, CDR1 is LNHNV and CDR2 is YYDKDF (reference sequence). The CDR3 is 14 amino acids. The CDR3 sequence: CATSRVPRSYGYTF. For the CDR3, the DNA is TGTGCCACCAGCAGAGTCCCGCGCAGCTATGGCTACACCTTC.

The chain couples TRBV7-2 to TRBJ2-4; D may be TRBD1 (6 bases). This CDR3 region has 16 residues. CDR1 SGHTA and CDR2 FQGNSA come from the germline V gene. The V gene lost 3 bases and the J gene lost 0 bases, with 12 bases spanning the gap. The CDR3 sequence is CASSLATGLAKNIQYF. The CDR3 nucleotides read TGTGCCAGCAGCTTGGCTACAGGGTTAGCCAAAAACATTCAGTACTTC.